This TCR beta chain was profiled in a study of shared clonotypes between healthy human individuals. Trimming removed 6 bases from V and 0 bases from J, with 12 bases in between. The CDR3 extends over 15 amino acids. The germline gives CDR1 MNHEY, CDR2 SVGAGI. The assay was immunoSEQ multiplex PCR, and TCRdb's table has in-frame clones only and misses some. The table records about 510,000 clones, 60% to 80% of them present only once. This clonotype originated in a woman aged 40 to 49 in good health. Some clones in this sample may be carry-over from other donors' samples. Source material: PBMCs. The rearrangement uses TRBV6-5 and TRBJ2-1; no firm D call. CDR3 DNA: TGTGCCAGCAGCGACGGGTTGAGCTCCTACAATGAGCAGTTCTTC. Its translation: CASSDGLSSYNEQFF.